These 22 T cell receptor beta chains share one sample of origin, sequenced in a study of T cells in Graves' hyperthyroidism and ophthalmopathy. RNA transcripts provided the source from which TCR beta CDR3 regions were amplified. A set of HTBI primers served as the primers for a first-round RT-PCR of the TCR CDR3. In TCRdb, the multiplex PCR reads were re-called with MiXCR into one record per CDR3 protein. The sample contains a few hundred thousand distinct CDR3 sequences, around 42% of which appear only once. The sequencing sample was made of peripheral blood or thyroid tissue (not recorded which). These receptors were obtained from a woman between 18 and 29 years old with Graves' hyperthyroidism.

CDR3 nucleotide sequence: TGTGCCAGCACCCTAACGGGGGCGGTTGGTGGCTATGGCTACACCTTC. Amino acids: CASTLTGAVGGYGYTF. The chain employs TRBV7-8 and TRBJ1-2; TRBD1 is a possible D gene (6 bases). Germline V lookup: CDR1 SGHVS, CDR2 FQNEAQ. The V gene lost 7 bases and the J gene lost 4 bases, with 22 bases spanning the gap. This CDR3 region has 16 residues.

This sequence joins TRBV15 and TRBJ1-3; perhaps TRBD1 as D (5 bases). V was pared by 1 base and J by 8 bases, with 18 bases between. Germline assignment: CDR1 LNHNV and CDR2 YYDKDF (reference sequence). This CDR3 contains 16 residues. The CDR3 nucleotides read TGTGCCACCAGCAGAGTTGGGGGGAACTATGGCTACACCATATATTTT. It specifies CATSRVGGNYGYTIYF.

This clonotype has ten or more counts. J is TRBJ1-5 and V is TRBV2, with no clear D. Germline V CDR1 and CDR2: SNHLY, FYNNEI. Trimming left V 7 bases short and J 4 bases short, with 20 bases between. There are 16 residues in the CDR3. CDR3 DNA sequence: TGTGCCAGCATGGAAAGGGCAGGATGGGAAAATCAGCCCCAGCATTTT. Translating gives CASMERAGWENQPQHF.

The chain couples TRBV4-1 to TRBJ2-7, with D unclear. Trimming shortened V by 5 bases and J by 6 bases, and 20 bases separated the two germline ends. The CDR3 has 15 amino acids. Germline values: CDR1 MGHRA, CDR2 YSYEKL. The CDR3 spells CASSEVEGVAGEQYF. CDR3 sequence (DNA): TGCGCCAGCAGCGAAGTAGAAGGAGTCGCCGGCGAGCAGTACTTC.

This clonotype has only one observation. In DNA, the CDR3 is TGTGCCAGCAGTCGGACTAGCGGAATAACCTACGAGCAGTACTTC. This codes for CASSRTSGITYEQYF. The chain combines TRBV2 with TRBJ2-7, with TRBD2 matching over 10 bases. The CDR3 runs to 15 residues. Trimming cost V 5 bases and J 2 bases; bases outside gene matches: 6. In germline, CDR1 is SNHLY, CDR2 FYNNEI.

This clonotype occurred many times. This chain uses TRBV10-2 with TRBJ2-7, with 11 bases identical to TRBD2. The CDR3 loop spans 16 amino acids. V lost 6 bases to trimming and J lost 3 bases; unmatched junction nucleotides: 10. CDR1 is WSHSY and CDR2 is SAAADI in the germline V gene. CDR3 coding DNA: TGCGCCAGCAGCCCCCTGACTAGCGGGGCATACTACGAGCAGTACTTC. Translated, it gives CASSPLTSGAYYEQYF.

The chain uses TRBV2 and TRBJ2-1, with D possibly matching TRBD2 (6 bases). This CDR3 has 15 amino acids. Trimming cost V 4 bases and J 1 base, with 11 bases left between them. Germline loops: CDR1 SNHLY, CDR2 FYNNEI. CDR3 DNA: TGTGCCAGCAGTGGGGACTTAATATCCTACAATGAGCAGTTCTTC. This gives the protein CASSGDLISYNEQFF.

This clonotype was recorded at least ten times. This chain connects TRBV24-1 to TRBJ2-5; D ambiguous. This CDR3 has 13 residues. Germline V gives CDR1 KGHDR, CDR2 SFDVKD. V gave up 3 bases and J gave up 4 bases, with 8 bases separating them. Here the CDR3 DNA reads TGTGCCACCAGTGATCCTGGGCGAGAGACCCAGTACTTC. Protein: CATSDPGRETQYF.

The chain has TRBV20-1 and TRBJ1-5; 12 bases map to TRBD1. Germline CDR1 reads DFQATT; CDR2 reads SNEGSKA (reference sequence). The CDR3 spans 18 residues. V shed 3 bases, J shed 0 bases, and the junction held 9 bases outside the gene matches. The CDR3 spells CSASDRDRGLNSNQPQHF. DNA of the CDR3: TGCAGTGCTAGTGACAGGGACAGGGGGCTAAATAGCAATCAGCCCCAGCATTTT.

A remark on this clonotype: This may stem from a read error, because a much larger clone lies one nucleotide away. The chain links TRBV10-3 to TRBJ1-4; D remains ambiguous. Trimming took 6 bases from V and 0 from J, leaving 11 bases between them. The CDR3 loop spans 15 amino acids. Germline CDR1 reads ENHRY; CDR2 reads SYGVKD. The DNA of the CDR3 is TGTGCCATCAGGTTTTGGCATTCAACTAATGAAAAACTGTTTTTT. Amino acid sequence: CAIRFWHSTNEKLFF.

This clonotype was recorded at least ten times. The rearrangement uses TRBV12-3 or TRBV12-4 and TRBJ1-1; D is unresolved. CDR3 size: 13 residues. V shed 6 bases and J shed 6 bases, with 14 bases lying between them. The CDR3 region is CASSPTGSSEAFF. CDR3 DNA: TGTGCCAGCAGCCCTACGGGCTCATCTGAAGCTTTCTTT.

The V gene is TRBV20-1, the J gene TRBJ2-3; tentatively, D is TRBD2 (6 bases). The CDR3 length is 13 residues. Germline V lookup: CDR1 DFQATT, CDR2 SNEGSKA (reference sequence). Between the trimmed V and J ends, which lost 6 bases and 4 bases, there was a span of 14 bases. For the CDR3, the DNA is TGCAGTGCGGGGACCCGGAGGGCAGATACGCAGTATTTT. It translates to CSAGTRRADTQYF.

This chain uses TRBV5-1 with TRBJ2-2; 9 bases match TRBD2. V shed 4 bases and J 7 bases; nucleotides not matched to a gene: 14. The CDR3 runs 17 residues. Germline loops: CDR1 SGHRS, CDR2 YFSETQ. The CDR3 protein is CASSRNSGSARVGELFF. CDR3 nucleotides: TGCGCCAGCAGCCGGAATAGCGGGAGTGCTCGGGTCGGGGAGCTGTTTTTT.

Concerning this clonotype itself: A read error may account for a junction end that differs from germline. The chain carries TRBV4-1 and TRBJ2-5; TRBD2 agrees at 9 bases. Germline values: CDR1 MGHRA, CDR2 YSYEKL. The length of the CDR3 is 16 residues. In DNA form, the CDR3 reads TGCACCAGCAGCCAATTTTATAGCGGGAGCCAAGAGACCCAGTACTTC. Protein sequence: CTSSQFYSGSQETQYF.

This clonotype was recorded at least ten times. The genes are TRBV5-5 and TRBJ1-4; 10 bases agree with TRBD1. The CDR3 consists of 15 residues. The junction had 6 bases not matched to a gene; V was cut back by 4 bases and J by 6 bases. CDR1 and CDR2 from the germline V gene are SGHKS and YYEKEE (reference sequence). Here the CDR3 reads CASSDRDRGYEKLFF. CDR3 in DNA: TGTGCCAGCAGCGACCGGGACAGGGGCTATGAAAAACTGTTTTTT.

This clonotype appeared many times. The rearrangement links TRBV2 to TRBJ2-1, with D hard to call. The germline gives CDR1 SNHLY, CDR2 FYNNEI. This CDR3 contains 11 residues. V was trimmed by 4 bases and J by 7 bases, leaving 5 bases between them. The CDR3 region is CASSVENEQFF. CDR3 nucleotide sequence: TGTGCCAGCAGTGTTGAGAATGAGCAGTTCTTC.

The chain uses TRBV29-1 and TRBJ2-7; D assignment may be TRBD1 or TRBD2 (5 bases each). The CDR3 is made up of 14 amino acids. V lost 4 bases, J lost 7 bases, and 20 bases lay in between. Germline CDR1 is SQVTM and CDR2 is ANQGSEA. The chain's CDR3 is CSVAGPSSYNEQYF. CDR3 nucleotide sequence: TGCAGCGTTGCGGGACCGAGCTCCTACAATGAGCAGTACTTC.

The chain uses TRBV2 and TRBJ2-7, with TRBD2 matching over 13 bases. The CDR3 loop spans 14 amino acids. CDR1 SNHLY and CDR2 FYNNEI come from the germline V gene. J lost 6 bases, V lost 6 bases, and 5 bases had no gene match. This CDR3 is CASSELAGGSEQYF. CDR3 sequence (DNA): TGTGCCAGCAGCGAACTAGCGGGAGGGTCCGAGCAGTACTTC.

The gene calls are TRBV18 and TRBJ1-5, with D possibly matching TRBD1 (6 bases). CDR1 and CDR2 (germline): KGHSH, LQKENI. CDR3 length: 15 amino acids. Trimming took 3 bases from V and 3 from J, leaving 12 bases between them. The CDR3 reads CASSPGQIHNQPQHF. CDR3 coding DNA: TGTGCCAGCTCACCCGGACAGATACACAATCAGCCCCAGCATTTT.

The chain has TRBV29-1 and TRBJ1-5; weak D call: TRBD1 (5 bases). The J call may be in error: the DNA end matches TRBJ2-3 better. Germline CDR1 is SQVTM and CDR2 is ANQGSEA. The CDR3 has 13 residues. The DNA for the CDR3 is TGCAGCGTTGTAGGGGCCGACACAGATACGCAGTATTTT. Encoded protein: CSVVGADTDTQYF.

The table lists this clonotype with many counts. The V gene is TRBV3-1, the J gene TRBJ1-2; no clear D. The V gene lost 4 bases and the J gene lost 4 bases, with 13 bases spanning the gap. CDR3 length equals 14 residues. Germline-derived CDR1 and CDR2 are LGHDT and YNNKEL (reference sequence). CDR3 in DNA: TGTGCCAGCAGCCCCTGGGAGGAGTCCTATGGCTACACCTTC. Amino acid sequence: CASSPWEESYGYTF.

The chain carries TRBV12-5 and TRBJ1-2, with D maybe TRBD1 (5 bases). Trimming removed 0 bases at V and 6 bases at J, with 14 bases between. The length of the CDR3 is 15 residues. Per germline, CDR1 LGHNT and CDR2 FRNRAP. CDR3 sequence reads: CASGLVRGREDGYTF. CDR3 in DNA: TGTGCTAGTGGTTTGGTACGGGGACGAGAGGATGGCTACACCTTC.